This T cell receptor beta chain was obtained from a study of vaccination and CD4 T cells after COVID-19. Study-level information: In the control cultures, a CEFX pool, an HIV-1 Nef pool, or no peptide was supplied.

The study, taken as a whole, reports: The cohort comprised relatively few convalescent patients, and no early post-infection timepoints were analyzed.

Trimming took off 1 base at V and 8 bases at J, with 15 bases between the two ends. From germline, CDR1 is SGHAT and CDR2 FQNNGV. The CDR3 loop spans 14 amino acids. This sample's treatment: roughly 10-day PBMC culture with coronavirus spike peptide pools or control peptides (ViraFEST assay). Dates of positive PCR ran from March to December 2020, before US Alpha, Beta and Delta variants. This clonotype was detected only a few times. No antigen is known for it. With the Oncomine TCR Beta short-read assay, DNA from cultured CD4+ T cells was sequenced. DNA came from CD4+ T cells after culture. One entry per CDR3 protein, called by TCRdb with MiXCR from the PCR reads. The sample carries approximately 5,000 distinct CDR3 sequences, around 70% recorded once.

This chain joins TRBV11-2 and TRBJ2-7; no definite D call. This sequence was found in a human donor who had recovered from COVID-19. What was sequenced was CD4+ T cells from blood, cultured in vitro. CDR3 bases: TGTGCCAGCAGCTTAGTCTCGTCCGGAATGCAGCAGTACTTC. This codes for CASSLVSSGMQQYF.